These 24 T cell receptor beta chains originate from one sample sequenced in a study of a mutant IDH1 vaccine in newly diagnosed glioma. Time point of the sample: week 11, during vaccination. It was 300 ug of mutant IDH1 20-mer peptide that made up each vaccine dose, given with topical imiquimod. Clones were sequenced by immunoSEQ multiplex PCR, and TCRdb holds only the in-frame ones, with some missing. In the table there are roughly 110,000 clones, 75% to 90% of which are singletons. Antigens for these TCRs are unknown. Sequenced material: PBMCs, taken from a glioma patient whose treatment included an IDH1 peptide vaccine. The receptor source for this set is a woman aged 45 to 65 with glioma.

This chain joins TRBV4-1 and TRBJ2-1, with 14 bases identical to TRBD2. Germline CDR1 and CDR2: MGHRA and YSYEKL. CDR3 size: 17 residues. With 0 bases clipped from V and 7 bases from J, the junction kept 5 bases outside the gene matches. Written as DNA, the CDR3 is TGCGCCAGCAGCCAAGACGAGACTAGCGGGAGGGCTAATGAGCAGTTCTTC. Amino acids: CASSQDETSGRANEQFF.

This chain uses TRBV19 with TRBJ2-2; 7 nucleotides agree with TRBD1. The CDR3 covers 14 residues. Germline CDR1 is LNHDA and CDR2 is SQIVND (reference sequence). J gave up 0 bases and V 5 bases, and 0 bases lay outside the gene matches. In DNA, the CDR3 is TGTGCCAGTAGTGGACAGGCGAACACCGGGGAGCTGTTTTTT. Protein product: CASSGQANTGELFF.

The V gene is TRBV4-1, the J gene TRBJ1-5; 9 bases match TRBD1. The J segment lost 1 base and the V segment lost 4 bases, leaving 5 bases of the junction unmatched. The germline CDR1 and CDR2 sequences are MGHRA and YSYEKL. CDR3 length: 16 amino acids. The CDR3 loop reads CASSLGQGRSNQPQHF. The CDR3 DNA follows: TGCGCCAGCAGCCTCGGACAGGGGAGGAGCAATCAGCCCCAGCATTTT.

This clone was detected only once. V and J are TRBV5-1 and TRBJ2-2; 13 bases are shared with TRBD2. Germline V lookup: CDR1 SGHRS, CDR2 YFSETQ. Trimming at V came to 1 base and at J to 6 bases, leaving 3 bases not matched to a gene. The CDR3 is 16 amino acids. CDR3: CASSLPGLAGAGELFF. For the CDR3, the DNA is TGCGCCAGCAGCTTGCCCGGACTAGCGGGAGCCGGGGAGCTGTTTTTT.

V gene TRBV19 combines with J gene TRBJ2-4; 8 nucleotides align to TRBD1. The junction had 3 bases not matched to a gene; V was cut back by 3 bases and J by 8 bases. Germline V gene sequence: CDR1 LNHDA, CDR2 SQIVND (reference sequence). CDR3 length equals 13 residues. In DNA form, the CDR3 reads TGTGCCAGTAGTATCCCGGACAGGGACATTCAGTACTTC. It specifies CASSIPDRDIQYF.

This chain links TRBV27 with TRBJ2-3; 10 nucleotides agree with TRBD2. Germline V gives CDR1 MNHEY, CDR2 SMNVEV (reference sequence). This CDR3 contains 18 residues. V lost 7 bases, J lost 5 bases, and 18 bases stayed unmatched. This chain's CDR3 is CASTPYPSGRASKDTQYF. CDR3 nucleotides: TGTGCCAGCACCCCTTATCCCAGCGGGAGGGCCTCGAAAGATACGCAGTATTTT.

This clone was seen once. The CDR3 DNA sequence: TGTGCCACCAGCAGAGCCCTGCCCCCGACAGGGGCACAGCCCCAGCATTTT. This codes for CATSRALPPTGAQPQHF. The genes are TRBV15 and TRBJ1-5; 8 bases fit TRBD1. This CDR3 is built from 17 residues. After removal of 1 base from V and 7 bases from J, the junction contained 12 bases not matched to a gene. From germline, CDR1 is LNHNV and CDR2 YYDKDF (reference sequence).

CDR3 loop: CASSSSRLAHEQFF. The CDR3 region has the DNA TGTGCCAGCAGCTCGAGCCGACTAGCCCATGAGCAGTTCTTC. This chain links TRBV7-9 with TRBJ2-1; 7 positions match TRBD2. The V segment lost 4 bases and the J segment 8 bases; nucleotides outside the gene matches: 8. This CDR3 has 14 amino acids. From germline, CDR1 is SEHNR and CDR2 FQNEAQ (reference sequence).

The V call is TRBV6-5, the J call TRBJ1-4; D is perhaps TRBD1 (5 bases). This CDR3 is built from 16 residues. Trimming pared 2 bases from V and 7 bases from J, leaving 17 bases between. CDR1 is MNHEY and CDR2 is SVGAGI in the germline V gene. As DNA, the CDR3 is TGTGCCAGCAGTTACGGGAAGGGGAGCGTTTCTGAAAAACTGTTTTTT. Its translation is CASSYGKGSVSEKLFF.

Here the CDR3 DNA reads TGTGCCAGCAGTGATGGACTAGCGCTACTCACCAATGAGCAGTTCTTC. This encodes CASSDGLALLTNEQFF. The chain joins TRBV2 to TRBJ2-1; 9 positions match TRBD2. Germline V gene sequence: CDR1 SNHLY, CDR2 FYNNEI. V shed 3 bases and J 6 bases; nucleotides not matched to a gene: 9. The CDR3 consists of 16 residues.

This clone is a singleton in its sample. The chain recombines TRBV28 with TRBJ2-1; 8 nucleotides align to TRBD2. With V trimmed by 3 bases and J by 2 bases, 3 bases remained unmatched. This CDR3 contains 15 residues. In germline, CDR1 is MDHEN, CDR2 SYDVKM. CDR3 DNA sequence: TGTGCCAGCAGTTTCCATAGCGGGGCCTACAATGAGCAGTTCTTC. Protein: CASSFHSGAYNEQFF.

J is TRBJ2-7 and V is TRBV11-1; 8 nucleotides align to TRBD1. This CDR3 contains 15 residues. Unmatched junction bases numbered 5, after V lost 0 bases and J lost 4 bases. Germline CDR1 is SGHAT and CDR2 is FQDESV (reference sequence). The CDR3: CASSLAGDRSYEQYF. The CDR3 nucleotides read TGTGCCAGCAGCTTAGCGGGGGACAGGTCTTACGAGCAGTACTTC.

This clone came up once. This CDR3 is CASSLGLNSGNTIYF. As DNA, the CDR3 is TGTGCCAGCAGCTTAGGACTGAACTCTGGAAACACCATATATTTT. The chain employs TRBV7-9 and TRBJ1-3; no clear D. The V end lost 1 base, the J end lost 0 bases, and 7 bases lay between the germline ends. Germline values: CDR1 SEHNR, CDR2 FQNEAQ (reference sequence). The CDR3 runs 15 residues.

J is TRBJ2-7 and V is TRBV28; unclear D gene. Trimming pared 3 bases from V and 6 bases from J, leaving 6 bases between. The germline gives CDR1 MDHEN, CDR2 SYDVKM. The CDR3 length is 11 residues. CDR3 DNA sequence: TGTGCCAGCAGTTTCGTTAGCGAGCAGTACTTC. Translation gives CASSFVSEQYF.

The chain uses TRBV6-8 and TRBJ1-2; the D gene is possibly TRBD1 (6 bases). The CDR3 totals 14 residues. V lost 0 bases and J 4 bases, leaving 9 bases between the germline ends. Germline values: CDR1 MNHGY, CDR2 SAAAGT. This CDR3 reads CASSYSGQSYGYTF. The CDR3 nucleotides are TGTGCCAGCAGTTACTCTGGACAGAGCTATGGCTACACCTTC.

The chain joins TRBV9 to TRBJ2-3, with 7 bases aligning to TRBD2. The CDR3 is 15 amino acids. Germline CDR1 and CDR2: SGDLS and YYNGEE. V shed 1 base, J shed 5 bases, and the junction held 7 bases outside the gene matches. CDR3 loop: CASSVWREYRDTQYF. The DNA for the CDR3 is TGTGCCAGCAGCGTATGGCGGGAGTATAGAGATACGCAGTATTTT.

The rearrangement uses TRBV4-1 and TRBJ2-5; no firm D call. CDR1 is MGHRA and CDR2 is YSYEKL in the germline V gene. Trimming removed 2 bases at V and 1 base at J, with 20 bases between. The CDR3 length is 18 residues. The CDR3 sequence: CASSQNAHVWGGQETQYF. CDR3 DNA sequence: TGCGCCAGCAGCCAAAACGCACACGTCTGGGGTGGCCAAGAGACCCAGTACTTC.

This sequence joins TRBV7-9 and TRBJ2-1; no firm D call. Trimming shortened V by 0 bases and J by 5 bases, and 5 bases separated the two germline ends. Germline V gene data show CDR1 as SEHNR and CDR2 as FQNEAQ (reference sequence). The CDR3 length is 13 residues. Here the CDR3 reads CASSLANNNEQFF. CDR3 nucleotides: TGTGCCAGCAGCTTAGCGAACAACAATGAGCAGTTCTTC.

The CDR3 sequence: CASSSRGLPNTEAFF. The CDR3 DNA follows: TGTGCCAGCAGTTCTAGGGGGCTCCCAAACACTGAAGCTTTCTTT. V and J are TRBV28 and TRBJ1-1, with TRBD1 identical over 7 bases. The J segment lost 2 bases and the V segment lost 4 bases, leaving 7 bases of the junction unmatched. The CDR3 runs to 15 residues. Germline CDR1 reads MDHEN; CDR2 reads SYDVKM.

DNA for the CDR3: TGCGCCAGCAGCACGGACAGGGGCACTGAAGCTTTCTTT. It is translated as CASSTDRGTEAFF. This sequence joins TRBV5-1 and TRBJ1-1, with 9 bases that match TRBD1. Germline lookup yields CDR1 SGHRS and CDR2 YFSETQ. CDR3 length: 13 residues. V shed 4 bases, J shed 4 bases, and the junction held 2 bases outside the gene matches. The variable domain in full, with the rest retrieved from reference TRBV5-1 and TRBJ1-1, is KAGVTQTPRYLIKTRGQQVTLSCSPISGHRSVSWYQQTPGQGLQFLFEYFSETQRNKGNFPGRFSGRQFSNSRSEMNVSTLELGDSALYLCASSTDRGTEAFFGQGTRLTVV.

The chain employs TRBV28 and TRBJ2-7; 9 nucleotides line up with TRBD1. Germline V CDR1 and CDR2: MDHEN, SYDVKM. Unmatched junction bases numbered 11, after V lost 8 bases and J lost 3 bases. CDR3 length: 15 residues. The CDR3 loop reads CASFSAGTGIYEQYF. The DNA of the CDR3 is TGTGCCAGCTTTAGCGCCGGGACAGGGATCTACGAGCAGTACTTC.

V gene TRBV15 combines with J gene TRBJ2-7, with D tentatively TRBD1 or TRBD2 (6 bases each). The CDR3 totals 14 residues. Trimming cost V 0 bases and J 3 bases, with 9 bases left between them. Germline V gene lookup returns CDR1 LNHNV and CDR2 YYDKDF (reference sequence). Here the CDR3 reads CATSREQGGYEQYF. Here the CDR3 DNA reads TGTGCCACCAGCAGAGAACAGGGAGGCTACGAGCAGTACTTC. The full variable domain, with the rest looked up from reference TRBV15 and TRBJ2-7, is DAMVIQNPRYQVTQFGKPVTLSCSQTLNHNVMYWYQQKSSQAPKLLFHYYDKDFNNEADTPDNFQSRRPNTSFCFLDIRSPGLGDTAMYLCATSREQGGYEQYFGPGTRLTVT.

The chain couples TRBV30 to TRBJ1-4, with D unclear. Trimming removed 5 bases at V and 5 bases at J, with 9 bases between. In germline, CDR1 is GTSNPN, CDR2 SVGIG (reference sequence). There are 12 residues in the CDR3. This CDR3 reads CAWADTNEKLFF. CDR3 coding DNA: TGTGCCTGGGCGGATACAAATGAAAAACTGTTTTTT.

The DNA of the CDR3 is TGTGCCAGCAGTTACAGGGGCGCGAACACTGAAGCTTTCTTT. It yields the protein CASSYRGANTEAFF. This sequence joins TRBV5-6 and TRBJ1-1; 7 bases match TRBD1. Germline V gene data show CDR1 as SGHDT and CDR2 as YYEEEE. J was trimmed by 1 base and V by 5 bases; bases with no gene match: 5. CDR3 length equals 14 residues. Combining the CDR3 with reference TRBV5-6 and TRBJ1-1 gives the whole variable domain DAGVTQSPTHLIKTRGQQVTLRCSPKSGHDTVSWYQQALGQGPQFIFQYYEEEERQRGNFPDRFSGHQFPNYSSELNVNALLLGDSALYLCASSYRGANTEAFFGQGTRLTVV.